This T cell receptor (beta chain) was retrieved from a study of T cell responses to AZD1222 COVID-19 vaccine (dated by TCRdb to the early 2020s). In the study overall: AZD1222 recipients whose second dose came at about 4 weeks and those whose second dose came at about 12 weeks were combined into one group, since spike-specific TCR depth and breadth did not differ between the two schedules. TCR sequencing was performed for about 240 trial participants, of whom about 200 were given two doses of AZD1222 and some 26 were given two doses of MenACWY control vaccine. Trial participants were enrolled into age subgroups of 18-55, 56-69 and 70-plus years, which contained around 150, 29 and 61 TCR-sequenced participants, respectively.

As regards this clone: Its antigen target is currently unknown. No per-base quality is available; no much larger clone lies one base away.

General conclusions and limits of the study: Spike-specific TCR breadth and depth rose significantly after two AZD1222 doses compared with day 0 and with MenACWY recipients. The vaccine-associated CD4 TCRs covered the entire spike protein, and the dominant responses fell in regions 160-218 and 743-854. Reportedly, almost half of the unique spike-specific TCRs recognized epitopes lying outside the regions that are mutated in the B.1.351 and B.1.1.7 variants. The 56-69-year group was small, and its depth increase did not reach significance, likely because of low power. Because no day 14 peak-response samples were available, the repertoires could be characterized only after the peak T cell response. Participants were mostly white British and included more females than males, and it was suggested by the authors that clonal diversity may have been underestimated. Conclusions about previously exposed vaccinees are limited because only six or seven AZD1222 recipients were SARS-CoV-2 seropositive at baseline.

The CDR3 regions of human TCRbeta chains were analyzed by immunosequencing. The study's own analysis went as follows. Repertoire TCRs were matched against a reference library of SARS-CoV-2-specific TCRs generated with the MIRA antigen-specificity platform. Breadth was defined as the fraction of unique TCRs that were SARS-CoV-2-associated, and depth was defined as the fraction of total T cells that were SARS-CoV-2-associated. Using the MIRA data, each spike-specific TCR was assigned both to the spike region to which the TCR was reactive and to a CD4 or CD8 class. Log10-transformed breadth and depth values were compared by one-way ANOVA with Sidak's multiple comparisons tests. TCRdb obtained this table from immuneACCESS and retained in-frame rearrangements with V and J assigned. These tables miss some clones; where compared with another copy, unresolved V genes account for less than half of the shortfall, and the remainder is unexplained. V and J calls and clone size come straight from that table; D and trimming were deduced from the DNA. In all, the sample holds fewer than 300,000 clones, and approximately 95% of those were seen once. Around 0.6% of the sample is in the top ten clones.

Per the publication, the time point label means: baseline before first vaccination. Vaccinee samples were obtained from the UK trials COV001 and COV002, which included a single-blind randomized controlled phase 2/3 trial of AZD1222 (ChAdOx1 nCoV-19) in healthy adults. For TCRbeta chain sequencing, PBMC samples from trial participants were taken at day 0 and at day 28 after the second dose. The sample here was peripheral blood, taken on day 0 of AZD1222 vaccination. This TCR came from an adult in good health.

This receptor has the CDR3 CASSPYTGELFF. The nucleotide sequence is TGTGCCAGCAGCCCTTACACCGGGGAGCTGTTTTTT. In this chain, TRBV5-4 is recombined with TRBJ2-2, with the D segment identity uncertain. In the germline V gene (reference sequence), CDR1 corresponds to SGHNT and CDR2 to YYREEE. V is reduced by 4 bases and J by 3 bases, leaving a spacing of 4 bases between them. Including the terminal cysteine and phenylalanine, the CDR3 comprises 12 residues. Of all the DNA, just the CDR3 is kept, 36 bases in frame from base 1.